The 7 T cell receptor beta chains in this list originate from one sample, sequenced in a study of T cells in Graves' hyperthyroidism and ophthalmopathy. RNA transcripts provided the source from which TCR beta CDR3 regions were amplified. When the TCR CDR3 underwent first-round RT-PCR, the HTBI primer set was used. TCRdb called the multiplex PCR reads again in MiXCR, with one record for every CDR3 protein. The table records 250,000 to 300,000 distinct CDR3 sequences, roughly an eighth of them present only once. Specimen: blood. These receptors were taken from a woman aged 40-49 years with Graves' hyperthyroidism.

Ten or more counts support this clonotype. This chain uses TRBV27 with TRBJ1-6, with D possibly matching TRBD1 (6 bases). V shed 6 bases and J shed 2 bases, with 8 bases lying between them. The CDR3 spans 14 residues. Germline CDR1 and CDR2: MNHEY and SMNVEV (reference sequence). CDR3 region: CASRRDTYNSPLHF. For the CDR3, the DNA is TGTGCCAGCAGGAGGGACACCTATAATTCACCCCTCCACTTT.

About this clonotype: The junction departs from the called germline gene at one end, perhaps through a read error. The chain couples TRBV7-6 to TRBJ2-7, with 9 nucleotides matching TRBD1. Germline V gives CDR1 SGHVS, CDR2 FNYEAQ. The CDR3 contains 15 residues. CDR3 protein: CANSLGQGLSYEQYF. The DNA for the CDR3 is TGTGCCAACAGCTTAGGACAGGGGCTTTCCTACGAGCAGTACTTC.

Worth noting for this clonotype: This may arise from a read error, as a much more abundant clone is one base away. No conserved phenylalanine or tryptophan ends this CDR3, so it is likely a read error. The V call is TRBV7-2, the J call TRBJ1-3, with D possibly matching TRBD1 (6 bases). The V end lost 8 bases, the J end lost 4 bases, and 12 bases lay between the germline ends. This CDR3 comprises 13 residues. Looked up from germline, CDR1 is SGHTA and CDR2 is FQGNSA. CDR3 in amino acids: CASVGGAGNTIYL. CDR3 bases: TGTGCCAGCGTGGGGGGCGCCGGAAACACCATATATTTG.

This clonotype was detected only a few times. The rearrangement links TRBV11-2 to TRBJ2-5, with 8 bases identical to TRBD2. CDR3 length: 16 residues. From germline, CDR1 is SGHAT and CDR2 FQNNGV. V lost 1 base to trimming and J lost 2 bases; unmatched junction nucleotides: 6. CDR3 nucleotides: TGTGCCAGCAGCTTAGCGGGAGGGATACCTCAAGAGACCCAGTACTTC. Translating it yields CASSLAGGIPQETQYF.

The V and J genes are TRBV7-9 and TRBJ1-4; D perhaps matches TRBD1 (5 bases). There are 13 residues in the CDR3. Germline loops: CDR1 SEHNR, CDR2 FQNEAQ (reference sequence). V was clipped by 3 bases and J by 7 bases, with 9 bases between them. CDR3 region: CASSFPTGEKLFF. The CDR3 nucleotides read TGTGCCAGCAGCTTTCCCACAGGTGAAAAACTGTTTTTT. Full variable domain (outside the CDR3, taken from reference TRBV7-9 and TRBJ1-4): DTGVSQNPRHKITKRGQNVTFRCDPISEHNRLYWYRQTLGQGPEFLTYFQNEAQLEKSRLLSDRFSAERPKGSFSTLEIQRTEQGDSAMYLCASSFPTGEKLFFGSGTQLSVL.

This clonotype has ten or more counts. The V call is TRBV20-1, the J call TRBJ2-1; D possibly matches TRBD1 or TRBD2 (5 bases each). V lost 6 bases to trimming and J lost 9 bases, with 18 bases between them. This CDR3 spans 13 amino acids. Germline CDR1 is DFQATT and CDR2 is SNEGSKA (reference sequence). The CDR3 here is CSALSYRGPEQFF. The CDR3, as DNA: TGCAGTGCCCTCTCCTACCGGGGCCCTGAGCAGTTCTTC.

This clonotype has ten or more counts. The chain carries TRBV12-3 or TRBV12-4 and TRBJ2-1, with 7 bases identical to TRBD2. With V trimmed by 5 bases and J by 2 bases, 6 bases remained unmatched. CDR3 length: 15 amino acids. The CDR3: CASSPAGVAYNEQFF. The CDR3 nucleotides read TGTGCCAGCAGTCCGGCGGGGGTGGCCTACAATGAGCAGTTCTTC.